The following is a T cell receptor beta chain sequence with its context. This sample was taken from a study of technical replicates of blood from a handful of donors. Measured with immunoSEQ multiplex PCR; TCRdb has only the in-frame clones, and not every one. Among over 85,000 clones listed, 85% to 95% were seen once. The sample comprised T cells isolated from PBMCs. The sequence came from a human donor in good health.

The CDR3 nucleotides read TGTGCTAGTGGTTTGGTTTGGGGGAGGGAGCAGTTCTTC. Translation: CASGLVWGREQFF. The V gene is TRBV12-5, the J gene TRBJ2-1, with D perhaps TRBD2 (6 bases). V was clipped by 0 bases and J by 10 bases, with 10 bases between them. Germline V CDR1 and CDR2: LGHNT, FRNRAP. The CDR3 covers 13 residues.